The 30 T cell receptor beta chains listed next were all sequenced from one sample in a study of blood T cell repertoires in COVID-19. TCRdb's copy holds only in-frame clones and misses some; the assay was immunoSEQ multiplex PCR. The repertoire holds about 200,000 clones, with roughly 83% as singletons. Sequences were obtained from PBMCs or T cells enriched from blood (not recorded which). The receptor set was obtained from a man aged 40-49 years with acute COVID-19.

The gene calls are TRBV3-1 (or the pseudogene TRBV3-2) and TRBJ2-7; TRBD1 aligns across 8 bases. In germline, CDR1 is LGHDT, CDR2 YNNKEL (reference sequence). The CDR3 is made up of 15 amino acids. The ends lost 4 bases at V and 4 bases at J; junction bases unmatched: 9. The CDR3 loop is CASSPRWGQVYEQYF. Here the CDR3 DNA reads TGTGCCAGCAGCCCAAGATGGGGACAGGTATACGAGCAGTACTTC.

The chain carries TRBV24-1 and TRBJ2-2; 8 bases are a match to TRBD1. The CDR3 consists of 17 residues. V dropped 3 bases and J dropped 5; count of bases not matched to a gene: 10. Per the germline V gene, CDR1 is KGHDR and CDR2 is SFDVKD. DNA of the CDR3: TGTGCCACCAGTGATCCGACAGACAGGGGTGCGACCGGGGAGCTGTTTTTT. It yields the protein CATSDPTDRGATGELFF.

The V call is TRBV12-2, the J call TRBJ2-1; the D call in the table, TRBD2, was not verified against the DNA. TRBV12-2 is described as a pseudogene. This CDR3 contains 16 residues. The CDR3 bases are TGTGCAAGTCGCTTAACATGGACTAGCTGCGACAATGAGCAGTTCTTC. Its protein is CASRLTWTSCDNEQFF.

V gene TRBV5-5 combines with J gene TRBJ1-2; D is ambiguous. CDR3 length: 13 amino acids. Germline loops: CDR1 SGHKS, CDR2 YYEKEE (reference sequence). The V and J ends lost 0 bases and 6 bases respectively, with 9 bases between them. The CDR3 here is CASSLERPHGYTF. CDR3 in DNA: TGTGCCAGCAGCTTGGAGCGGCCCCATGGCTACACCTTC.

CDR3 coding DNA: TGCGCCAGCAGCTCCGGGACAGGGGGTCGAACTGAAGCTTTCTTT. Residues: CASSSGTGGRTEAFF. The chain recombines TRBV5-1 with TRBJ1-1; 11 nucleotides line up with TRBD1. This CDR3 is 15 amino acids long. V shed 3 bases, J shed 5 bases, and the junction held 6 bases outside the gene matches. Germline V gene sequence: CDR1 SGHRS, CDR2 YFSETQ.

V and J are TRBV6-2 or TRBV6-3 and TRBJ1-1; maybe TRBD1 (6 bases). Trimming stripped 10 bases from V and 3 bases from J, with 15 bases between. Germline V gene lookup returns CDR1 MNHEY and CDR2 SVGEGT. This CDR3 is built from 13 residues. The CDR3 sequence is CATSRGGHTEAFF. The CDR3 DNA sequence: TGTGCCACCAGCCGGGGGGGGCACACTGAAGCTTTCTTT.

Turning to this clone: At one end, the junction sequence differs from germline, possibly due to a read error. This chain joins TRBV30 and TRBJ1-3, with D possibly TRBD1 on 6 matching bases. The CDR3 has 10 amino acids. Germline-derived CDR1 and CDR2 are GTSNPN and SVGIG (reference sequence). The CDR3 region has the DNA TGTGCCTGGAGGAGACAGGTCTTGTCCTTT. Its protein product is CAWRRQVLSF.

The rearrangement uses TRBV4-1 and TRBJ2-7; 8 bases are a match to TRBD2. This CDR3 comprises 14 residues. Germline V gives CDR1 MGHRA, CDR2 YSYEKL. The ends lost 3 bases at V and 6 bases at J; junction bases unmatched: 7. The CDR3 loop is CASSQGLVYTEQYF. The CDR3 DNA reads TGCGCCAGCAGCCAGGGACTAGTGTATACCGAGCAGTACTTC.

This CDR3 reads CASRGTSLFYEQYF. DNA for the CDR3: TGTGCCAGCAGAGGGACTAGCCTTTTTTACGAGCAGTACTTC. The rearrangement links TRBV6-5 to TRBJ2-7; TRBD2 aligns across 9 bases. Trimming cost V 6 bases and J 4 bases; bases outside gene matches: 7. Germline V gene data show CDR1 as MNHEY and CDR2 as SVGAGI. The CDR3 contains 14 residues.

The V gene is TRBV11-2, the J gene TRBJ2-7; TRBD1 is a possible D gene (5 bases). The CDR3 is 13 amino acids. Germline V gene lookup returns CDR1 SGHAT and CDR2 FQNNGV. V lost 5 bases and J lost 3, with 11 bases in between. CDR3: CASSLGHLYEQYF. The CDR3 DNA reads as TGTGCCAGCAGCCTCGGACACCTCTACGAGCAGTACTTC.

The sample holds one count of this clone. The chain combines TRBV29-1 with TRBJ2-2, with 11 bases aligning to TRBD2. The germline CDR1 and CDR2 sequences are SQVTM and ANQGSEA. The CDR3 totals 14 residues. The V and J ends lost 7 bases and 4 bases, in that order; junction bases with no gene match: 5. The CDR3 is CSATSGSGTGELFF. The CDR3 coding sequence is TGCAGCGCAACTAGCGGGAGTGGCACCGGGGAGCTGTTTTTT.

The rearrangement joins TRBV28 to TRBJ2-5; D gene uncertain. Trimming stripped 2 bases from V and 0 bases from J, with 7 bases between. CDR1 and CDR2 (germline): MDHEN, SYDVKM. CDR3 length: 14 residues. CDR3 residues: CASSLAVNQETQYF. For the CDR3, the DNA is TGTGCCAGCAGTTTAGCGGTAAACCAAGAGACCCAGTACTTC. Complete variable domain (other parts from reference TRBV28 and TRBJ2-5): DVKVTQSSRYLVKRTGEKVFLECVQDMDHENMFWYRQDPGLGLRLIYFSYDVKMKEKGDIPEGYSVSREKKERFSLILESASTNQTSMYLCASSLAVNQETQYFGPGTRLLVL.

The rearrangement uses TRBV7-9 and TRBJ2-7, with 7 bases that match TRBD2. Germline V gene data show CDR1 as SEHNR and CDR2 as FQNEAQ (reference sequence). J was trimmed by 2 bases and V by 2 bases; bases with no gene match: 6. This CDR3 contains 15 residues. CDR3 nucleotide sequence: TGTGCCAGCAGCTTAAGGCGACGGGGGGCCTACGAGCAGTACTTC. This translates into CASSLRRRGAYEQYF.

The chain couples TRBV19 to TRBJ1-5; TRBD1 might be the D (5 bases). V gave up 5 bases and J gave up 5 bases, with 13 bases separating them. Germline-derived CDR1 and CDR2 are LNHDA and SQIVND (reference sequence). The CDR3 loop spans 14 amino acids. CDR3: CASSRGGSYQPQHF. CDR3 nucleotide sequence: TGTGCCAGTAGTCGGGGGGGTAGTTATCAGCCCCAGCATTTT.

This clone came up once. The V gene is TRBV19, the J gene TRBJ2-6; D may be TRBD1 (5 bases). Germline V gives CDR1 LNHDA, CDR2 SQIVND (reference sequence). The CDR3 loop spans 16 amino acids. V was shortened by 3 bases and J by 2 bases, with 11 bases between the two germline ends. The CDR3 DNA reads as TGTGCCAGTAGTATCCCAAGGGGCGCTGGGGCCAACGTCCTGACTTTC. Its protein product is CASSIPRGAGANVLTF.

The chain links TRBV27 to TRBJ1-1; D gene ambiguous. V gave up 2 bases and J gave up 4 bases, with 11 bases separating them. Germline V gene sequence: CDR1 MNHEY, CDR2 SMNVEV (reference sequence). The CDR3 runs to 14 residues. The chain's CDR3 is CASSLMRVGTEAFF. CDR3 in DNA: TGTGCCAGCAGTTTAATGAGGGTTGGCACTGAAGCTTTCTTT.

The chain joins TRBV7-8 to TRBJ2-3, with D tentatively TRBD1 (6 bases). The germline CDR1 and CDR2 sequences are SGHVS and FQNEAQ. V lost 5 bases and J lost 9, with 15 bases in between. The CDR3 covers 13 residues. The chain's CDR3 is CASSKPWTVTQYF. The CDR3 DNA sequence: TGTGCCAGCAGCAAACCCTGGACAGTAACGCAGTATTTT.

The rearrangement links TRBV28 to TRBJ1-1; D not certain. V was clipped by 2 bases and J by 1 base, with 5 bases between them. Germline V gene sequence: CDR1 MDHEN, CDR2 SYDVKM. This CDR3 region has 13 residues. The CDR3 bases are TGTGCCAGCAGTTTAAGACAGAACACTGAAGCTTTCTTT. Translated, it gives CASSLRQNTEAFF.

The chain combines TRBV29-1 with TRBJ2-2; TRBD2 agrees at 13 bases. CDR3 size: 17 residues. The J segment lost 4 bases and the V segment lost 6 bases, leaving 11 bases of the junction unmatched. Germline-derived CDR1 and CDR2 are SQVTM and ANQGSEA. The CDR3: CSVPRTSGSVGTGELFF. The CDR3 coding sequence is TGCAGCGTCCCACGGACTAGCGGGAGCGTAGGCACCGGGGAGCTGTTTTTT.

The chain has TRBV6-6 and TRBJ2-2, with D maybe TRBD2 (5 bases). Germline CDR1 and CDR2: MNHNY and SVGAGI (reference sequence). There are 15 residues in the CDR3. Trimming removed 0 bases from V and 3 bases from J, with 8 bases in between. CDR3 in amino acids: CASSYSSGYTGELFF. In nucleotides, the CDR3 is TGTGCCAGCAGTTACTCGTCGGGGTACACCGGGGAGCTGTTTTTT.

The CDR3, as DNA: TGTGCCAGCAGCATACTTCTACTAGCGGGGGGCACAGATACGCAGTATTTT. It yields the protein CASSILLLAGGTDTQYF. This chain uses TRBV7-9 with TRBJ2-3; TRBD2 matches at 11 bases. Germline lookup yields CDR1 SEHNR and CDR2 FQNEAQ (reference sequence). V gave up 5 bases and J gave up 1 base; unmatched junction bases: 8. This CDR3 has 17 amino acids. The variable domain in full, completed from reference TRBV7-9 and TRBJ2-3, reads DTGVSQNPRHKITKRGQNVTFRCDPISEHNRLYWYRQTLGQGPEFLTYFQNEAQLEKSRLLSDRFSAERPKGSFSTLEIQRTEQGDSAMYLCASSILLLAGGTDTQYFGPGTRLTVL.

The J gene is TRBJ2-7, the V gene TRBV5-4, with 8 positions matching TRBD2. Germline trimming cut 0 bases from V and 0 bases from J; bases unmatched to any gene: 8. Germline CDR1 reads SGHNT; CDR2 reads YYREEE (reference sequence). The CDR3 has 17 amino acids. Written as DNA, the CDR3 is TGTGCCAGCAGCTTGGCCCCGGGACTAGTAAGCTCCTACGAGCAGTACTTC. Protein: CASSLAPGLVSSYEQYF.

The CDR3 is CSARGGQEAFF. In DNA form, the CDR3 reads TGCAGTGCTAGAGGGGGCCAGGAAGCTTTCTTT. The genes are TRBV20-1 and TRBJ1-1, with D perhaps TRBD1 (5 bases). Looked up from germline, CDR1 is DFQATT and CDR2 is SNEGSKA (reference sequence). V dropped 1 base and J dropped 8 bases, with 8 bases sitting between them. This CDR3 contains 11 residues.

This chain connects TRBV19 to TRBJ1-1; unclear D gene. V was clipped by 1 base and J by 3 bases, with 6 bases between them. The CDR3 extends over 13 amino acids. Germline CDR1 reads LNHDA; CDR2 reads SQIVND (reference sequence). For the CDR3, the DNA is TGTGCCAGTAGTATAGTCGGGTACACTGAAGCTTTCTTT. Protein: CASSIVGYTEAFF.

The V gene is TRBV3-1 (or the pseudogene TRBV3-2), the J gene TRBJ1-2; D ambiguous. There are 13 residues in the CDR3. The germline V gene encodes CDR1 LGHDT and CDR2 YNNKEL (reference sequence). V was cut by 0 bases and J by 8 bases, with 10 bases left in between. CDR3 DNA sequence: TGTGCCAGCAGCCAAGACTCACGGGTCGGCTACACCTTC. Its translation is CASSQDSRVGYTF.

The J gene is TRBJ2-3, the V gene TRBV29-1; D uncertain. Trimming pared 4 bases from V and 8 bases from J, leaving 13 bases between. CDR3 length equals 12 residues. Germline loops: CDR1 SQVTM, CDR2 ANQGSEA. The CDR3 DNA follows: TGCAGCGTTGCTTTGCAGGTCGGTACGCAGTATTTT. Translated, it gives CSVALQVGTQYF.

The V gene is TRBV27, the J gene TRBJ2-3; 7 bases are shared with TRBD2. With 0 bases clipped from V and 2 bases from J, the junction kept 11 bases outside the gene matches. Per the germline V gene, CDR1 is MNHEY and CDR2 is SMNVEV (reference sequence). The CDR3 has 18 residues. The CDR3 DNA sequence: TGTGCCAGCAGTTTATCTTCATTTTGGGAGGGCCTCACAGATACGCAGTATTTT. Translating gives CASSLSSFWEGLTDTQYF.

This chain joins TRBV3-1 (or the pseudogene TRBV3-2) and TRBJ1-5, with D perhaps TRBD1 (6 bases). The V gene's germline CDR1 is LGHDT and CDR2 YNNKEL (reference sequence). V gave up 9 bases and J gave up 9 bases, with 18 bases separating them. This CDR3 has 13 residues. The CDR3 sequence is CASSTGGAGPQHF. Written as DNA, the CDR3 is TGTGCCAGTTCCACGGGGGGCGCGGGGCCCCAGCATTTT.

V gene TRBV10-3 combines with J gene TRBJ1-5, with 8 bases aligning to TRBD1. The CDR3 has 13 amino acids. Germline V gene sequence: CDR1 ENHRY, CDR2 SYGVKD. Unmatched junction bases numbered 6, after V lost 8 bases and J lost 6 bases. The CDR3 region is CAIGTGGGQPQHF. In DNA form, the CDR3 reads TGTGCCATCGGGACAGGAGGCGGTCAGCCCCAGCATTTT.

This clone was observed a handful of times. The chain links TRBV18 to TRBJ2-7; D may be TRBD2 (5 bases). Germline CDR1 and CDR2: KGHSH and LQKENI. V was trimmed by 0 bases and J by 3 bases, leaving 21 bases between them. The CDR3 covers 18 residues. Here the CDR3 DNA reads TGTGCCAGCTCACCACCCCGACGGGGTAACCTAGTGGGCTACGAGCAGTACTTC. It translates to CASSPPRRGNLVGYEQYF. The full variable domain, in which reference TRBV18 and TRBJ2-7 provide the parts outside the CDR3, is NAGVMQNPRHLVRRRGQEARLRCSPMKGHSHVYWYRQLPEEGLKFMVYLQKENIIDESGMPKERFSAEFPKEGPSILRIQQVVRGDSAAYFCASSPPRRGNLVGYEQYFGPGTRLTVT.